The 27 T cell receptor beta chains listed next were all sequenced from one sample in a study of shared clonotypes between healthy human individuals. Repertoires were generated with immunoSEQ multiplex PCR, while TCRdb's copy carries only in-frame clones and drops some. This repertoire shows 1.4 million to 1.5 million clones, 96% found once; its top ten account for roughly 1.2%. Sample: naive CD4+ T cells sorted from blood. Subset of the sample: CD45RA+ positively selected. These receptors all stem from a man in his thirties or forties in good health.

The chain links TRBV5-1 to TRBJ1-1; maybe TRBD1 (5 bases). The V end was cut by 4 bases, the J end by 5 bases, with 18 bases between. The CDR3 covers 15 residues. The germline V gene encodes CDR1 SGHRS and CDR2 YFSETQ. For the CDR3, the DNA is TGCGCCAGCAGCAACGACCCCGGGTCAGGGACTGAAGCTTTCTTT. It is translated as CASSNDPGSGTEAFF.

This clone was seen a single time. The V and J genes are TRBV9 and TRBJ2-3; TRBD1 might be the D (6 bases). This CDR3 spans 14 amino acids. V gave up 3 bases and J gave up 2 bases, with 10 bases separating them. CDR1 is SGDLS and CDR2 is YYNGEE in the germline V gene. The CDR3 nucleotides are TGTGCCAGCAGCGGTAGGGGGATCACAGATACGCAGTATTTT. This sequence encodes CASSGRGITDTQYF.

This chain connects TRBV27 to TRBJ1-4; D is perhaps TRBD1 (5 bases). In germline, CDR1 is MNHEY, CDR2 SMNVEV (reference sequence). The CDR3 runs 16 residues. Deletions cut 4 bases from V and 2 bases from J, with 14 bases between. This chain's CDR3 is CASSSRPTVTNEKLFF. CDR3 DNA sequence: TGTGCCAGCAGTTCCCGCCCGACAGTTACTAATGAAAAACTGTTTTTT.

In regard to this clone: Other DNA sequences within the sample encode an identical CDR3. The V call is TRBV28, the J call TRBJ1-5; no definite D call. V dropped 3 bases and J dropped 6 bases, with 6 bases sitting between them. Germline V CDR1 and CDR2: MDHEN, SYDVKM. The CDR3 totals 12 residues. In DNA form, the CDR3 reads TGTGCCAGCAGTTTGTATGGTCAGCCCCAGCATTTT. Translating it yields CASSLYGQPQHF.

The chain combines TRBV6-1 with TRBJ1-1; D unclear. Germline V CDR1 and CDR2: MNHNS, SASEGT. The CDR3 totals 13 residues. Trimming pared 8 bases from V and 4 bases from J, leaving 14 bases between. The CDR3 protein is CASRTDYGTEAFF. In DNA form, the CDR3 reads TGTGCCAGCCGGACGGACTACGGCACTGAAGCTTTCTTT.

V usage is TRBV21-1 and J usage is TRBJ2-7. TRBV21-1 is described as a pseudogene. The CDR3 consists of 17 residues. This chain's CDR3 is CASSKLCVPDSSYEQYF. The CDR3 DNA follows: TGTGCCAGCAGCAAGCTCTGCGTTCCGGATAGCTCCTACGAGCAGTACTTC.

The CDR3 is CASNFGLRVAGGTDTQYF. CDR3 nucleotides: TGTGCCAGCAACTTCGGATTAAGGGTAGCGGGAGGCACAGATACGCAGTATTTT. V and J are TRBV7-9 and TRBJ2-3, with TRBD2 matching over 9 bases. With V trimmed by 7 bases and J by 1 base, 15 bases remained unmatched. The CDR3 loop spans 18 amino acids. Germline lookup yields CDR1 SEHNR and CDR2 FQNEAQ (reference sequence).

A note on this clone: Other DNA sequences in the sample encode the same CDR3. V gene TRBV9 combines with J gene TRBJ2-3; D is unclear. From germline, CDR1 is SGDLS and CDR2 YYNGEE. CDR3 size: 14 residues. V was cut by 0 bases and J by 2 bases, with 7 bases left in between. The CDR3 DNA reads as TGTGCCAGCAGCGTAGATTCAAACACAGATACGCAGTATTTT. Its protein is CASSVDSNTDTQYF. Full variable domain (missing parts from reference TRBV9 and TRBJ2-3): DSGVTQTPKHLITATGQRVTLRCSPRSGDLSVYWYQQSLDQGLQFLIQYYNGEERAKGNILERFSAQQFPDLHSELNLSSLELGDSALYFCASSVDSNTDTQYFGPGTRLTVL.

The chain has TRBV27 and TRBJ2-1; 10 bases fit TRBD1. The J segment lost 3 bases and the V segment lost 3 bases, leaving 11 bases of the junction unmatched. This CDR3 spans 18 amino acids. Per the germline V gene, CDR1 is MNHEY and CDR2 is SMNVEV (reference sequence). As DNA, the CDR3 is TGTGCCAGCAGTTTCTACCGGGCCGGGACAGGGGACTACAATGAGCAGTTCTTC. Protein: CASSFYRAGTGDYNEQFF.

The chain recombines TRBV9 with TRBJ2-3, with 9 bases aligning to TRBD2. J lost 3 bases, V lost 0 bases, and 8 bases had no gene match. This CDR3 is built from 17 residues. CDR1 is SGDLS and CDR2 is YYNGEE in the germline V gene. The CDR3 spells CASSVGIVAGETDTQYF. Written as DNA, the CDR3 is TGTGCCAGCAGCGTAGGAATTGTAGCGGGAGAAACAGATACGCAGTATTTT.

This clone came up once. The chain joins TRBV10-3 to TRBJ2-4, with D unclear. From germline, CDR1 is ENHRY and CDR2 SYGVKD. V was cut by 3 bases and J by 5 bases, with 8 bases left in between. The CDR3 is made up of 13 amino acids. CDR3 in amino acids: CAISDRTENIQYF. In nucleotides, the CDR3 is TGTGCCATCAGTGATAGAACAGAAAACATTCAGTACTTC.

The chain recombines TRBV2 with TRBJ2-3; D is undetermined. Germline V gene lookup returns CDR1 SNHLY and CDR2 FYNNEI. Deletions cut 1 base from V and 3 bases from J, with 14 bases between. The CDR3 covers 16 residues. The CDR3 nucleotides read TGTGCCAGCAGTGAAGTTTCCCGCATACGGACAGATACGCAGTATTTT. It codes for CASSEVSRIRTDTQYF.

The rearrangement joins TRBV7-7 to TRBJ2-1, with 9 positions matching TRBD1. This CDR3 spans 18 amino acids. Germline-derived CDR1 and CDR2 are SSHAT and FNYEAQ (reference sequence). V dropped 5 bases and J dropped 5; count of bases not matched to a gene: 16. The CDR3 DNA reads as TGTGCCAGCAGCATTCCGGGACAGGGTTCTTCGGTCGACAATGAGCAGTTCTTC. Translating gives CASSIPGQGSSVDNEQFF.

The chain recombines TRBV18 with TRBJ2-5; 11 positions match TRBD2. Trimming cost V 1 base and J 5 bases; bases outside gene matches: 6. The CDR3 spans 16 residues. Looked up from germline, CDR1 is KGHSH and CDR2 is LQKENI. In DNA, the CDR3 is TGTGCCAGCTCACCACGCGTAGCGGGAGGGCGGGAGACCCAGTACTTC. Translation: CASSPRVAGGRETQYF.

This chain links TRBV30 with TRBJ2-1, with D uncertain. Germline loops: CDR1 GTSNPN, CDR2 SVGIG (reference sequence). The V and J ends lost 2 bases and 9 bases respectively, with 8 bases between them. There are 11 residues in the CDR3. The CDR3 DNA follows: TGTGCCTGGAGTCGCCTGGTTGAGCAGTTCTTC. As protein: CAWSRLVEQFF.

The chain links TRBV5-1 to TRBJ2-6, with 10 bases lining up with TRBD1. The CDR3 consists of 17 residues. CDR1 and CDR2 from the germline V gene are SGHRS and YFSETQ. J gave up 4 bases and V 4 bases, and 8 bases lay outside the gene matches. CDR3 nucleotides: TGCGCCAGCAGCCCTACGGACAGGGGGGCAGGGGCCAACGTCCTGACTTTC. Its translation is CASSPTDRGAGANVLTF.

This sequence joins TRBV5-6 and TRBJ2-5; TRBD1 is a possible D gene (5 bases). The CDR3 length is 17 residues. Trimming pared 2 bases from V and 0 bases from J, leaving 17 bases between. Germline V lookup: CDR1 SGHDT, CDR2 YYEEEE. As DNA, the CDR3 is TGTGCCAGCAGCTTCAACCCCAGGGCTGGATACCAAGAGACCCAGTACTTC. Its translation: CASSFNPRAGYQETQYF.

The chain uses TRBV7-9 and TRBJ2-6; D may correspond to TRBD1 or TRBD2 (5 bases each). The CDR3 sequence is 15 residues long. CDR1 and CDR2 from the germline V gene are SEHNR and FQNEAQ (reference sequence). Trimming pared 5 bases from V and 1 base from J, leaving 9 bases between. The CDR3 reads CASSTEGSGANVLTF. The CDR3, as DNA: TGTGCCAGCAGCACCGAGGGGTCTGGGGCCAACGTCCTGACTTTC.

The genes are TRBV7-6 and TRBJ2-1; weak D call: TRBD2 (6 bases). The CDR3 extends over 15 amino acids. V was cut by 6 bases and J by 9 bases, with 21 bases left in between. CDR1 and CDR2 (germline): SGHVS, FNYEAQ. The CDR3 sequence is CASRQLAGYDTEQFF. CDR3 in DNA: TGTGCCAGCAGACAACTAGCAGGGTACGATACTGAGCAGTTCTTC. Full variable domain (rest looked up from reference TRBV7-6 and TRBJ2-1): GAGVSQSPRYKVTKRGQDVALRCDPISGHVSLYWYRQALGQGPEFLTYFNYEAQQDKSGLPNDRFSAERPEGSISTLTIQRTEQRDSAMYRCASRQLAGYDTEQFFGPGTRLTVL.

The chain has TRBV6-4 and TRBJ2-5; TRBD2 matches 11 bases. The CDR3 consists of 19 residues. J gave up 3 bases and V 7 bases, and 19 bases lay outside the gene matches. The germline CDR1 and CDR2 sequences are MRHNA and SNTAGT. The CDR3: CASNWKRLAGWVAEETQYF. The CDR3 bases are TGTGCCAGCAACTGGAAGCGACTAGCGGGATGGGTAGCGGAAGAGACCCAGTACTTC.

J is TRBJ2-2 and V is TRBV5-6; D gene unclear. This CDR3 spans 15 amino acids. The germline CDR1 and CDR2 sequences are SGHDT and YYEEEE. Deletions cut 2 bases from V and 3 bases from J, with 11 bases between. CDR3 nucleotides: TGTGCCAGCAGCTTTGTCAATAGATACACCGGGGAGCTGTTTTTT. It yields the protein CASSFVNRYTGELFF.

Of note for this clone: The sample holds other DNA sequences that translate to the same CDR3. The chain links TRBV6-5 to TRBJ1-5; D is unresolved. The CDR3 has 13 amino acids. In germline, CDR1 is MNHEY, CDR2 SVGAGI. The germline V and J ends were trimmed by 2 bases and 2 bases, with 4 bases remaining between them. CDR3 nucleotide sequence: TGTGCCAGCAGTTACGGGGGCAATCAGCCCCAGCATTTT. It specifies CASSYGGNQPQHF.

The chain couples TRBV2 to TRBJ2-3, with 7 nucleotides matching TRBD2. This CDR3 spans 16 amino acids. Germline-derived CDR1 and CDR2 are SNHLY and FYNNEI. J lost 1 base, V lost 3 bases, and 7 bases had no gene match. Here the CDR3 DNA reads TGTGCCAGCAGTGATTACGGGGGGAGCGGCACAGATACGCAGTATTTT. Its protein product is CASSDYGGSGTDTQYF.

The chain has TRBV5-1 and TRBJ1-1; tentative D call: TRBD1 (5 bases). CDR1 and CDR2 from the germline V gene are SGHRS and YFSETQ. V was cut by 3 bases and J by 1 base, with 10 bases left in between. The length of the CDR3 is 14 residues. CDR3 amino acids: CASSWLTGNTEAFF. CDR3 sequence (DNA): TGCGCCAGCAGCTGGCTAACAGGGAACACTGAAGCTTTCTTT.

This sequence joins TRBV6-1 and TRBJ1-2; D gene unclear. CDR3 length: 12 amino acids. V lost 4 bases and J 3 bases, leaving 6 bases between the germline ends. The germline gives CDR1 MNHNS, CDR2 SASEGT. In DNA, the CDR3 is TGTGCCAGCAGTGTTTCGGACTATGGCTACACCTTC. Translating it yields CASSVSDYGYTF.

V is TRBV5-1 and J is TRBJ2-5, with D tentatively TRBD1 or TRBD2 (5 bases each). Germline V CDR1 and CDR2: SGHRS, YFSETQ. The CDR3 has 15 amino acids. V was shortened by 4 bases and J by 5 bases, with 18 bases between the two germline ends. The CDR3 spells CASSVLGPPGETQYF. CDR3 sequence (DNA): TGCGCCAGCAGCGTGTTGGGACCGCCCGGGGAGACCCAGTACTTC.

CDR3 residues: CASSPSRPNEKLFF. CDR3 DNA sequence: TGTGCCAGCAGCCCCAGTAGGCCTAATGAAAAACTGTTTTTT. The V gene is TRBV5-5, the J gene TRBJ1-4; D unresolved. Germline V gene data show CDR1 as SGHKS and CDR2 as YYEKEE (reference sequence). V lost 4 bases to trimming and J lost 3 bases, with 10 bases between them. The CDR3 contains 14 residues.